This TCR beta chain is from a study of cytomegalovirus exposure and HLA in healthy donors. As for the study in general: In a previous analysis, 100 million to 140 million unique TCR beta sequences were found from roughly 180 million T cells. Study-wide results and limits: It was only CMV serostatus that was available as immune exposure information. Some TCR beta chains (roughly 150 of them) were listed as cytomegalovirus-associated. Other equally common chains were less clonally expanded than HLA-associated TCR beta chains, a later analysis showed.

The CDR3 has 15 residues. Trimming removed 4 bases at V and 4 bases at J, with 17 bases between. Germline V lookup: CDR1 MNHNS, CDR2 SASEGT. The PCR made use of 60 Vbeta and 13 Jbeta primers. Sequencing used immunoSEQ multiplex PCR; TCRdb keeps in-frame clones, though not all of them. Of about 94,000 clones listed, 50% to 75% are singletons. Of note for this clone: Antigen: not known.

The rearrangement joins TRBV6-1 to TRBJ2-7; TRBD1 is a possible D gene (5 bases). This clonotype originated in a man younger than 40 in good health and CMV-seronegative. The sequenced sample consisted of PBMCs. This chain's CDR3 is CASSGAQGKPYEQYF. DNA of the CDR3: TGTGCCAGCAGTGGCGCTCAGGGCAAACCTTACGAGCAGTACTTC.